This T cell receptor (beta chain) was identified during a study of CD8+ T cells in alopecia areata. General study findings and limits: Clarity of TCR sharing across patients fell short of that in mice, possibly HLA-related. Clonality exceeded that of normal scalp in lesional scalp, most notably in alopecia totalis/universalis.

This clone was seen just once. The target antigen is unknown. RNA extraction was followed by reverse transcription into cDNA, which acted as the sequencing template. This table comes from immunoSEQ multiplex PCR, and its TCRdb copy is limited to in-frame clones, with some not included. Of around 190,000 clones in the sample, about 61% were seen once. PBMCs served as the source from which CD4+ and CD8+ T cells were sorted. Per germline, CDR1 SGDLS and CDR2 YYNGEE. With V trimmed by 3 bases and J by 4 bases, 3 bases remained unmatched. The CDR3 sequence is 13 residues long. The sample taken for sequencing was CD8+ T cells sorted from blood. The chain combines TRBV9 with TRBJ2-7; 8 bases map to TRBD1. The receptor was derived from a human donor in good health. The CDR3 here is CASSGTGGYEQYF. The CDR3 region has the DNA TGTGCCAGCAGCGGTACAGGGGGTTACGAGCAGTACTTC.